This T cell receptor beta chain was recovered during a study of T cell responses to AZD1222 COVID-19 vaccine. General study findings and limits: The reported proportion of spike-specific TCRs targeting unmutated variant regions was nearly half.

The CDR3 totals 12 residues. Trimming took off 6 bases at V and 4 bases at J, with 6 bases between the two ends. Per germline, CDR1 MNHEY and CDR2 SMNVEV (reference sequence). Comments on this clone: The antigen remains unidentified.

Sequencing used immunoSEQ multiplex PCR; TCRdb keeps in-frame clones, though not all of them. The sample has 95,000 to 100,000 clones; 90% are singletons. Sequences were derived from peripheral blood, sampled on day 0 of AZD1222 vaccination. The source is an adult in good health. The gene calls are TRBV27 and TRBJ2-2; no reliable D call. The CDR3 region is CASSRPTGELFF. CDR3 nucleotides: TGTGCCAGCAGCCGTCCCACCGGGGAGCTGTTTTTT.